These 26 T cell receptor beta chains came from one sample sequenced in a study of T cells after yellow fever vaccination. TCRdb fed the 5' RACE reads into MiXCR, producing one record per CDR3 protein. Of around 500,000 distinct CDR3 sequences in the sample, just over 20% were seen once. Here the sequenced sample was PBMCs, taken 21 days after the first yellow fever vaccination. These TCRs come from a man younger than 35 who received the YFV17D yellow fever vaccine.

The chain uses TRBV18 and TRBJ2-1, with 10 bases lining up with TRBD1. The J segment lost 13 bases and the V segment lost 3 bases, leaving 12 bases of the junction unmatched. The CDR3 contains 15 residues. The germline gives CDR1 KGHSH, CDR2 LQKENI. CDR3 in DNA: TGTGCCAGCTCACCGGGGACAGGGGAGAAATGGGGCCAGTTCTTC. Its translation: CASSPGTGEKWGQFF.

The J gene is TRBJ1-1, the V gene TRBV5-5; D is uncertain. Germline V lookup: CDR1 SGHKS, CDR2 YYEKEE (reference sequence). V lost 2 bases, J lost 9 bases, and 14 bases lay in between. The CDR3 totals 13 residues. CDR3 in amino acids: CASSLLQYSKAFF. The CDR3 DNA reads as TGTGCCAGCAGCTTACTCCAGTATAGTAAAGCTTTCTTT.

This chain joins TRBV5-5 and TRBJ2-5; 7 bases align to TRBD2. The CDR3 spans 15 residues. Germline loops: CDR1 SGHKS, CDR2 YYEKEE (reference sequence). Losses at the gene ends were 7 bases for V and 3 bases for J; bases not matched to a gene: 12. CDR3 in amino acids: CASAILGLPEETQYF. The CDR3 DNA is TGTGCCAGCGCCATCCTGGGACTACCCGAAGAGACCCAGTACTTC.

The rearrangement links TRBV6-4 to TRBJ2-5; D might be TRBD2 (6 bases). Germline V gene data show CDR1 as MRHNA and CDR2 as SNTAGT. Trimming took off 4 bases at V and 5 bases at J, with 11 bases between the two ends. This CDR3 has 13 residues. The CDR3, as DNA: TGTGCCAGCAGTGCGGGGGATGGGGAGACCCAGTACTTC. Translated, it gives CASSAGDGETQYF.

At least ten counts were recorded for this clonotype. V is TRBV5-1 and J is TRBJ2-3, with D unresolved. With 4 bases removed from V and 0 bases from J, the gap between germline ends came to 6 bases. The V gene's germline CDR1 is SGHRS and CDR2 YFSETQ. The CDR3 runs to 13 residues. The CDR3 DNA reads TGCGCCAGCAGCATTATTAGCACAGATACGCAGTATTTT. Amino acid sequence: CASSIISTDTQYF.

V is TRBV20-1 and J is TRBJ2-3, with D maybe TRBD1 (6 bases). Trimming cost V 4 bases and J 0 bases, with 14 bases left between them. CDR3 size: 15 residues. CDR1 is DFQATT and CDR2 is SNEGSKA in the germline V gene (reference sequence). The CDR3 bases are TGCAGTGCTACCGCTATGACAGGTAGCACAGATACGCAGTATTTT. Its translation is CSATAMTGSTDTQYF.

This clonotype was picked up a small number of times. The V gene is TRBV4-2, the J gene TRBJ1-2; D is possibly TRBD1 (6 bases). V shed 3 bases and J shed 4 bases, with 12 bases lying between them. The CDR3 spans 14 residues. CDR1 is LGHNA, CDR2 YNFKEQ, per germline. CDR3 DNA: TGTGCCAGCAGCCAGGTCCAGGGGATCTATGGCTACACCTTC. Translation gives CASSQVQGIYGYTF.

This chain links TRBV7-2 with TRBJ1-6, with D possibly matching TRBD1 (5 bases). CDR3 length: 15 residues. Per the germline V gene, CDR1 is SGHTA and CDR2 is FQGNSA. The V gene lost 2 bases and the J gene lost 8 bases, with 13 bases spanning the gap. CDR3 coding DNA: TGTGCCAGCAGCTTAAGGAACAGGCCCGATTCACCCCTCCACTTT. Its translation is CASSLRNRPDSPLHF.

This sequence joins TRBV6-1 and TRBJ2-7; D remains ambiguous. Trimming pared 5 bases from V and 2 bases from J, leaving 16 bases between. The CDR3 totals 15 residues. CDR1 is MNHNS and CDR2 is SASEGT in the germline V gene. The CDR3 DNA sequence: TGTGCCAGCAGTCCTCGTGACGCCGTTACCTACGAGCAGTACTTC. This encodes CASSPRDAVTYEQYF.

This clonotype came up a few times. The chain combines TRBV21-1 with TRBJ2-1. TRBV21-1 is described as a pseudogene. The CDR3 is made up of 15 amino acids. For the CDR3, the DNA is TGTGCCAGCAGCACCTACCGACTGTTCTACAATGAGCAGTTCTTC. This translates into CASSTYRLFYNEQFF.

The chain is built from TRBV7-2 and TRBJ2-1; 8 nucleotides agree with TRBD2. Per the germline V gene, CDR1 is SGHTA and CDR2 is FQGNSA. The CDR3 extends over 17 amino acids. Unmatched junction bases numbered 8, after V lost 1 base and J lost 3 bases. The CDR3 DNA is TGTGCCAGCAGCTTAGGATTTCGGGGGGGGAGCTACAATGAGCAGTTCTTC. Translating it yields CASSLGFRGGSYNEQFF.

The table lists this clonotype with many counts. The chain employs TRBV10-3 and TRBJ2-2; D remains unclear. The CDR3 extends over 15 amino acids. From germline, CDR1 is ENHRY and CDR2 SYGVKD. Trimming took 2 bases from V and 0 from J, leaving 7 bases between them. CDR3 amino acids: CAISEMTTNTGELFF. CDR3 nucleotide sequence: TGTGCCATCAGTGAGATGACAACGAACACCGGGGAGCTGTTTTTT.

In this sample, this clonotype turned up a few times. The CDR3 spells CASSLYAGTGVYNEQFF. The CDR3 DNA follows: TGTGCCAGCAGTCTTTATGCCGGGACAGGGGTCTACAATGAGCAGTTCTTC. The V and J genes are TRBV12-3 or TRBV12-4 and TRBJ2-1; 10 nucleotides agree with TRBD1. The length of the CDR3 is 17 residues. V lost 5 bases, J lost 3 bases, and 10 bases stayed unmatched.

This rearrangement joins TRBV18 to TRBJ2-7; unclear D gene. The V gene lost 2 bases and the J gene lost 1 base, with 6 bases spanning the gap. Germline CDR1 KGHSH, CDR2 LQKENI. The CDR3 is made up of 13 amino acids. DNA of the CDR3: TGTGCCAGCTCACCATCGCAATCCTACGAGCAGTACGTC. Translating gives CASSPSQSYEQYV.

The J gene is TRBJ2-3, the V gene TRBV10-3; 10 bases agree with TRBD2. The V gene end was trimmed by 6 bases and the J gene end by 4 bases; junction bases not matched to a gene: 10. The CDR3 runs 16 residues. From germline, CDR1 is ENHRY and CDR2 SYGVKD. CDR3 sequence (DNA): TGTGCCATCAGCTTTGGGAGCGGGGGGGCCCCAGATACGCAGTATTTT. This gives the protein CAISFGSGGAPDTQYF.

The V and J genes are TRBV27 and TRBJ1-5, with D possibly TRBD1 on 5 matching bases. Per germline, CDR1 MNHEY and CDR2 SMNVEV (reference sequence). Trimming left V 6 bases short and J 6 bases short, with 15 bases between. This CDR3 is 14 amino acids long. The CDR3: CASSFSGAIQPQHF. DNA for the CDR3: TGTGCCAGCAGCTTCTCCGGGGCAATTCAGCCCCAGCATTTT.

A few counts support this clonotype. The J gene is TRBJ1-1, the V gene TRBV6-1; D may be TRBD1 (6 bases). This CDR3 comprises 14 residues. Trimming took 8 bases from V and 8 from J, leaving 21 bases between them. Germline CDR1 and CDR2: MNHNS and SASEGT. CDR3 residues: CASALFVGGGEAFF. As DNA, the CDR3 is TGTGCCAGCGCTCTTTTTGTGGGGGGGGGCGAAGCTTTCTTT.

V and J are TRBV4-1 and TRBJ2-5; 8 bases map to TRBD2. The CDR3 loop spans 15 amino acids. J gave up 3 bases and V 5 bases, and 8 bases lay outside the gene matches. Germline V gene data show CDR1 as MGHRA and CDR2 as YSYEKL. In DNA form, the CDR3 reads TGCGCCAGCAGCTCATTCCGGGGGGGCGAAGAGACCCAGTACTTC. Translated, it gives CASSSFRGGEETQYF.

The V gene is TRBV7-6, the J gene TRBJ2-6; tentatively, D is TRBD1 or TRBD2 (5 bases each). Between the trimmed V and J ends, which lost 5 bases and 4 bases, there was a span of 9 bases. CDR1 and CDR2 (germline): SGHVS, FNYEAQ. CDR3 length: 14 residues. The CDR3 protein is CASSSRDGANVLTF. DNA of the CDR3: TGTGCCAGCAGCAGCAGGGACGGGGCCAACGTCCTGACTTTC.

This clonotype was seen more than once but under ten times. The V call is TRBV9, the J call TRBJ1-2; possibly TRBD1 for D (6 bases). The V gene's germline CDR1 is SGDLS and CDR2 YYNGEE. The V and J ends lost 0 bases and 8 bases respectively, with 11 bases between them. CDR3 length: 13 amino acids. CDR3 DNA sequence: TGTGCCAGCAGCGTAGAGTGGGGGGCCGGCTACACCTTC. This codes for CASSVEWGAGYTF.

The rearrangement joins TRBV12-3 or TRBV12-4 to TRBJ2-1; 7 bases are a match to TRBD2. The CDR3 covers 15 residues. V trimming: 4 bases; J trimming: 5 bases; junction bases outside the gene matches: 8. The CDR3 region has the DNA TGTGCCAGCAGTTATGAGCGGGGTAGGGACAATGAGCAGTTCTTC. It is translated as CASSYERGRDNEQFF.

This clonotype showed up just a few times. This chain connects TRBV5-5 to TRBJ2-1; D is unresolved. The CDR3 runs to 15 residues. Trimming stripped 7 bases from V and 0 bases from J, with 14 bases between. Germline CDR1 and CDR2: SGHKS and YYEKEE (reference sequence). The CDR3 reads CASGYFWSSYNEQFF. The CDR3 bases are TGTGCCAGCGGGTACTTCTGGAGCTCCTACAATGAGCAGTTCTTC.

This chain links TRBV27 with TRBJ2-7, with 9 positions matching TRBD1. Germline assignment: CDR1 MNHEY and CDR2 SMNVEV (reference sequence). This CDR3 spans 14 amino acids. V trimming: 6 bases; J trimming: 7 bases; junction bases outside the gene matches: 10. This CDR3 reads CASRIGTGISEQYF. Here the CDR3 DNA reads TGTGCCAGCAGGATCGGGACAGGGATTTCTGAGCAGTACTTC.

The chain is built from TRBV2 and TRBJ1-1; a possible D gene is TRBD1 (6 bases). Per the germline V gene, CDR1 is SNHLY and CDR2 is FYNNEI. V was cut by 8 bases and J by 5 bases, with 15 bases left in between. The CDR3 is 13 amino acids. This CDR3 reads CASLTRGDTEAFF. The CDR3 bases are TGTGCCAGCCTAACCAGGGGAGATACTGAAGCTTTCTTT.

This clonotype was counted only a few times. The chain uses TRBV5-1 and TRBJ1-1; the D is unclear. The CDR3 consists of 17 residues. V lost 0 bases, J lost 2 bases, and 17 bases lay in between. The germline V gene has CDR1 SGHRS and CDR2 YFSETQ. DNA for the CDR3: TGCGCCAGCAGCTTGGCCGGGTGGCCGACATCCAACACTGAAGCTTTCTTT. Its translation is CASSLAGWPTSNTEAFF.

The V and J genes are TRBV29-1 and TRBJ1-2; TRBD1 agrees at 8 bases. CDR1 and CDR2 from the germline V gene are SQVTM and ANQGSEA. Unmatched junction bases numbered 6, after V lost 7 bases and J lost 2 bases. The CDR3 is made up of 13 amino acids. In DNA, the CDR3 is TGCAGCGCGAGGACAGGGAAGAACTATGGCTACACCTTC. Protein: CSARTGKNYGYTF.